This TCR beta chain was sequenced during a study of naive and memory T cell subsets (dated by TCRdb to the late 2010s). At the level of the whole study: In the figure summarizing the skin biopsy and whole blood samples, ten or so blood donors, 7 tuberculin skin test biopsies and 3 saline control biopsies were reported. Usually PCR2 was run as a SYBR Green qPCR and stopped at a set threshold, although low-input samples could use end-point PCR (approximately 6 cycles) instead.

This clonotype was seen many times. Its antigen remains unidentified. Base qualities are not at hand, and no much larger clone is one base apart. Library method: 5' RACE. The ligated cDNA was amplified in four rounds of PCR with nested alpha and beta constant region primers together with the SP2 primer. For the blood and skin samples, reverse transcription of TCR RNA was done with SuperScript IV along with alpha and beta constant region primers. An oligonucleotide carrying the Illumina SP2 primer and a UMI was ligated to the cDNA 3' end using T4 RNA ligase 1. The 12-nucleotide UMI consisted of two random hexamers with an eight-base spacer between the hexamers to prevent hairpin formation. TCR alpha and beta chain libraries were processed separately from the second PCR onward, with dual indexing for multiplexing. After pooling, the indexed libraries were analyzed by capillary electrophoresis and sequenced on either an Illumina MiSeq or NextSeq. PhiX DNA at about 5-7% was spiked into libraries to increase base diversity and improve cluster recognition. Per the source publication's procedure: UMIs were extracted from read 2 by Demultiplexor and combined with the TCR sequence from read 1, and reads were split according to sample indices. V and J genes and V-J junctions were identified by Decombinator, and each TCR was assigned a five-part identifier that included V and J deletions. UMIs were used by Collapsinator to correct sequencing errors and PCR amplification heterogeneity, so that a UMI-based abundance was obtained for each TCR. Identifiers were converted to nucleotide sequence by CDR3Translator and translated to amino acids, and CDR3 regions were extracted on the basis of terminal motifs. After normalization to the amount of input RNA, error-corrected alpha and beta TCR counts from blood and skin were compared. TCRdb's own reprocessing of the public reads used fastp at Q25 and MiXCR and kept productive beta chains. Each CDR3 protein appears once, grouped with its most common genes and DNA. The V and J calls follow TCRdb's processing rather than the paper's. For this sample the table gives around 56,000 distinct CDR3 sequences, of which more than 7.5% were detected only once. Almost 10% of the sample goes to the ten largest clones.

Study-level results and caveats: The RNA-based method was acknowledged to be potentially sensitive to changes in TCR transcripts with T cell activation and differentiation.

The study described a robust, sensitive protocol for amplifying, sequencing and analyzing TCRs, using 3' ligation of a UMI-containing oligonucleotide to TCR cDNA. For whole blood analysis, less than 3 ml of peripheral blood was collected from healthy adult volunteers into Tempus tubes, and RNA was extracted following the manufacturer's instructions. Total RNA was used without cell sorting and was treated with RQ1 DNase before reverse transcription, with a target input of about 1 to 1000 ng. Libraries were prepared from skin biopsies and whole blood so that pipeline robustness could be tested in samples in which T cells form a minority population. The cysteine opens and the phenylalanine closes a CDR3 of 16 amino acids. Only the CDR3 part of the read is kept: 48 bases, read in frame from the first base. V is clipped by 10 bases and J by 0 bases, and the sequence between their germline boundaries is 19 bases long.

The rearranged segments are TRBV12-3 or TRBV12-4 and TRBJ1-3; the D gene is possibly TRBD1, with 6 bases matching. The sequence was obtained from a female donor in good health. CDR3 protein: CATTSQGTNSGNTIYF. The nucleotide sequence is given as TGTGCCACCACCTCACAGGGTACCAACTCTGGAAACACCATATATTTT.